Listed below are T cell receptor beta chains from one sample, sequenced in a study of early T cells in non-severe SARS-CoV-2 infection. TCRdb ran MiXCR on the 5' RACE reads and lists one entry per CDR3 protein. The data hold tens of thousands of distinct CDR3 sequences, with 10% observed a single time. The sequencing used whole blood, collected at baseline. These receptors came from an adult who was a healthcare worker with PCR-confirmed SARS-CoV-2 infection or an uninfected control (not recorded which). The CDR3 runs from the conserved cysteine through the conserved F or W. The D gene is left open where the match is weak. A clone size is listed for some rows: how often the clone was seen (once, few, many), or a class if it is expanded.

clone size: many
V gene: TRBV2
D gene: .
J gene: TRBJ2-7
CDR3 protein: CASRKSSYEQYF
CDR3 DNA: TGTGCCAGTCGTAAGAGCTCCTACGAGCAGTACTTC

clone size: many
V gene: TRBV5-6
D gene: .
J gene: TRBJ2-7
CDR3 protein: CASSSFYEQYF
CDR3 DNA: TGTGCCAGCAGCTCCTTCTACGAGCAGTACTTC

clone size: many
V gene: TRBV30
D gene: .
J gene: TRBJ2-7
CDR3 protein: CACSGVGEQYF
CDR3 DNA: TGTGCCTGCTCGGGGGTCGGAGAGCAGTACTTC

clone size: many
V gene: TRBV18
D gene: .
J gene: TRBJ1-6
CDR3 protein: CASSPNGDSPLHF
CDR3 DNA: TGTGCCAGCTCACCGAACGGTGATTCACCCCTCCACTTT

clone size: .
V gene: TRBV6-1
D gene: .
J gene: TRBJ1-5
CDR3 protein: CASSREKAEPQHF
CDR3 DNA: TGTGCCAGCAGTCGAGAGAAAGCGGAGCCCCAGCATTTT

clone size: few
V gene: TRBV28
D gene: .
J gene: TRBJ2-5
CDR3 protein: CASSIEGSVKTQYF
CDR3 DNA: TGTGCCAGCAGTATAGAGGGTTCTGTTAAGACCCAGTACTTC

clone size: few
V gene: TRBV30
D gene: .
J gene: TRBJ1-1
CDR3 protein: CAWSPGQTGTEAFF
CDR3 DNA: TGTGCCTGGAGCCCAGGGCAAACGGGGACTGAAGCTTTCTTT

clone size: many
V gene: TRBV5-6
D gene: .
J gene: TRBJ2-4
CDR3 protein: CASSLTGAGKNIQYF
CDR3 DNA: TGTGCCAGCAGCTTGACGGGGGCAGGCAAAAACATTCAGTACTTC

clone size: many
V gene: TRBV5-1
D gene: TRBD2
J gene: TRBJ2-4
CDR3 protein: CASSRRLAGSTKNIQYF
CDR3 DNA: TGCGCCAGCAGCCGAAGACTAGCGGGGTCAACCAAAAACATTCAGTACTTC

clone size: few
V gene: TRBV27
D gene: .
J gene: TRBJ1-1
CDR3 protein: CASSLFQNTEAFF
CDR3 DNA: TGTGCCAGCAGTTTATTCCAGAACACTGAAGCTTTCTTT

clone size: many
V gene: TRBV11-2
D gene: .
J gene: TRBJ2-7
CDR3 protein: CASSLHQARYF
CDR3 DNA: TGTGCCAGCAGCTTACACCAGGCACGGTACTTC

clone size: .
V gene: TRBV12-3/TRBV12-4
D gene: .
J gene: TRBJ2-7
CDR3 protein: CASSLVTGYEQYF
CDR3 DNA: TGTGCCAGCAGCCTCGTGACAGGCTACGAGCAGTACTTC

clone size: few
V gene: TRBV9
D gene: TRBD1
J gene: TRBJ2-3
CDR3 protein: CASRGQKITDTQYF
CDR3 DNA: TGTGCCAGCAGGGGACAGAAGATCACAGATACGCAGTATTTT

clone size: few
V gene: TRBV11-3
D gene: TRBD1
J gene: TRBJ2-2
CDR3 protein: CASSLDLGTANTGELFF
CDR3 DNA: TGTGCCAGCAGCTTAGATTTGGGGACAGCGAACACCGGGGAGCTGTTTTTT

clone size: many
V gene: TRBV7-3
D gene: TRBD1
J gene: TRBJ2-1
CDR3 protein: CASSPFGTGAINEQFF
CDR3 DNA: TGTGCCAGCAGCCCCTTCGGGACAGGGGCAATCAATGAGCAGTTCTTC

clone size: .
V gene: TRBV30
D gene: TRBD1
J gene: TRBJ2-1
CDR3 protein: CAWERGLYNEQFF
CDR3 DNA: TGTGCCTGGGAAAGGGGGCTGTACAATGAGCAGTTCTTC

clone size: .
V gene: TRBV27
D gene: .
J gene: TRBJ1-5
CDR3 protein: CASSTVNQPQHF
CDR3 DNA: TGTGCCAGCAGTACTGTCAATCAGCCCCAGCATTTT

clone size: many
V gene: TRBV12-3/TRBV12-4
D gene: .
J gene: TRBJ2-2
CDR3 protein: CASRFRETGELFF
CDR3 DNA: TGTGCCAGCAGATTCAGGGAAACCGGGGAGCTGTTTTTT

clone size: many
V gene: TRBV7-2
D gene: .
J gene: TRBJ1-1
CDR3 protein: CASSFSAAKNTEAFF
CDR3 DNA: TGTGCCAGCAGCTTTTCGGCGGCTAAGAACACTGAAGCTTTCTTT

clone size: few
V gene: TRBV25-1
D gene: .
J gene: TRBJ2-5
CDR3 protein: CASSLDAGGRETQYF
CDR3 DNA: TGTGCCAGCAGTCTCGATGCAGGGGGGCGGGAGACCCAGTACTTC

clone size: .
V gene: TRBV27
D gene: .
J gene: TRBJ2-7
CDR3 protein: CASSFDAKNREYF
CDR3 DNA: TGTGCCAGCAGTTTCGACGCTAAAAATCGGGAGTACTTC

clone size: few
V gene: TRBV5-4
D gene: TRBD1
J gene: TRBJ1-1
CDR3 protein: CASSPQGQGLNTEAFF
CDR3 DNA: TGTGCCAGCAGCCCGCAGGGACAGGGACTGAACACTGAAGCTTTCTTT

clone size: .
V gene: TRBV12-3/TRBV12-4
D gene: TRBD1
J gene: TRBJ2-1
CDR3 protein: CASSPGTGIYNEQFF
CDR3 DNA: TGTGCCAGCAGCCCCGGGACAGGGATATACAATGAGCAGTTCTTC

clone size: .
V gene: TRBV5-1
D gene: .
J gene: TRBJ1-2
CDR3 protein: CASSLNRRGPTINYGYTF
CDR3 DNA: TGCGCCAGCAGCTTGAACCGGCGGGGACCAACAATTAACTATGGCTACACCTTC

clone size: .
V gene: TRBV11-2
D gene: TRBD2
J gene: TRBJ2-5
CDR3 protein: CASSSGGGLAIETQYF
CDR3 DNA: TGTGCCAGCAGCTCAGGGGGGGGACTAGCCATAGAGACCCAGTACTTC

clone size: many
V gene: TRBV19
D gene: .
J gene: TRBJ2-6
CDR3 protein: CATGAGAPVSGANVLTF
CDR3 DNA: TGTGCCACCGGGGCAGGGGCCCCCGTCTCTGGGGCCAACGTCCTGACTTTC

clone size: few
V gene: TRBV30
D gene: .
J gene: TRBJ2-7
CDR3 protein: CAWSPSIIGEQYF
CDR3 DNA: TGTGCCTGGAGTCCCTCTATCATCGGCGAGCAGTACTTC

clone size: many
V gene: TRBV11-2
D gene: .
J gene: TRBJ2-1
CDR3 protein: CASSLGRNNEQFF
CDR3 DNA: TGTGCCAGCAGCTTAGGCCGGAACAATGAGCAGTTCTTC